This T cell receptor beta chain originates from a study of blood T cell repertoires in COVID-19. Study at large: Whether acute or convalescent, the COVID-19 samples came from the United States, Italy and Spain. Sample material is recorded as cDNA or gDNA derived from T cells, B-cell-depleted T cells, or PBMCs.

This clone was seen more than once but under ten times. The length of the CDR3 is 16 residues. CDR1 and CDR2 (germline): SGHNT, YYREEE (reference sequence). V was pared by 4 bases and J by 5 bases, with 12 bases of the junction left unmatched. Study processing details: The assay estimated nucleated cells by amplifying reference gene primers. Generated by immunoSEQ multiplex PCR, the TCRdb table keeps only in-frame clones and is missing some. Clone size and the V and J calls come from that table; the DNA yielded D and trimming. The table records approximately 260,000 clones, 85% to 90% of them present only once.

Sequencing used peripheral blood. The chain joins TRBV5-4 to TRBJ2-3; the match to TRBD2 covers 8 bases. The clonotype comes from a woman aged 40 to 49 with acute or convalescent COVID-19. The CDR3: CASSPGGSGVIDTQYF. The CDR3 DNA sequence: TGTGCCAGCAGCCCAGGTGGTAGCGGGGTTATAGATACGCAGTATTTT. The full variable domain, in which reference TRBV5-4 and TRBJ2-3 provide the parts outside the CDR3, is ETGVTQSPTHLIKTRGQQVTLRCSSQSGHNTVSWYQQALGQGPQFIFQYYREEENGRGNFPPRFSGLQFPNYSSELNVNALELDDSALYLCASSPGGSGVIDTQYFGPGTRLTVL.